The 27 T cell receptor beta chains below were found in one sample sequenced in a study of post-analysis software for immune sequencing data. Their antigens are not known. Overall study findings and caveats: When patients were compared with controls, a handful of TRBV segments were more frequent, TRBV5-6, TRBV5-1 and TRBV20-1 among them.

Unique molecular identifiers tagged the TCR beta cDNA libraries. TCRdb called the PCR reads again in MiXCR, with one record for every CDR3 protein. The sample includes hundreds of thousands of distinct CDR3 sequences, over 45% seen only once; the top ten take roughly 12%. Sequenced sample: blood. The receptors derive from a girl aged 2 to 10 with multiple sclerosis.

The chain joins TRBV29-1 to TRBJ1-4, with 7 bases aligning to TRBD1. This CDR3 is built from 15 residues. CDR1 SQVTM and CDR2 ANQGSEA come from the germline V gene. V lost 0 bases to trimming and J lost 6 bases; unmatched junction nucleotides: 7. The CDR3 loop reads CSVEDFTGVDEKLFF. CDR3 nucleotides: TGCAGCGTTGAAGACTTTACAGGGGTAGATGAAAAACTGTTTTTT.

The chain links TRBV6-5 to TRBJ2-7, with TRBD1 as a possible D gene (6 bases). The CDR3 length is 14 residues. Germline assignment: CDR1 MNHEY and CDR2 SVGAGI. Trimming shortened V by 6 bases and J by 2 bases, and 14 bases separated the two germline ends. The CDR3 coding sequence is TGTGCCAGCAGCTGGACAGACCCGACCTACGAGCAGTACTTC. This sequence encodes CASSWTDPTYEQYF.

This clonotype was recorded only once. The chain uses TRBV6-2 or TRBV6-3 and TRBJ1-5; tentatively, D is TRBD1 (5 bases). The ends were cut back, 2 bases at V and 4 bases at J, with 12 bases in the middle. Germline V gives CDR1 MNHEY, CDR2 SVGEGT. The CDR3 sequence is 15 residues long. Here the CDR3 DNA reads TGTGCCAGCAGTTACCGGCCGGGGGATAATCAGCCCCAGCATTTT. The encoded protein is CASSYRPGDNQPQHF.

The chain combines TRBV20-1 with TRBJ1-2; perhaps TRBD1 as D (6 bases). This CDR3 is 12 amino acids long. Germline V CDR1 and CDR2: DFQATT, SNEGSKA (reference sequence). DNA for the CDR3: TGCAGCACGCTGGACAGCCGATATGGCTACACCTTC. This gives the protein CSTLDSRYGYTF.

This chain connects TRBV3-1 to TRBJ2-5, with D maybe TRBD2 (5 bases). This CDR3 has 17 residues. Germline assignment: CDR1 LGHDT and CDR2 YNNKEL (reference sequence). V was clipped by 1 base and J by 4 bases, with 19 bases between them. The CDR3 here is CASSQVWGEGSRETQYF. In DNA, the CDR3 is TGTGCCAGCAGCCAAGTATGGGGAGAGGGCAGTCGAGAGACCCAGTACTTC.

The rearrangement joins TRBV5-1 to TRBJ2-1; TRBD2 agrees at 15 bases. Germline V CDR1 and CDR2: SGHRS, YFSETQ. The CDR3 loop spans 18 amino acids. J lost 4 bases, V lost 2 bases, and 7 bases had no gene match. CDR3 coding DNA: TGCGCCAGCAGCTTATCTCGGACTAGCGGGGGGGCATACAATGAGCAGTTCTTC. It encodes CASSLSRTSGGAYNEQFF.

This clonotype has just one count. CDR3 nucleotide sequence: TGCAGTGTCGCCAGCCGGGAGGGCCCGTACGAGCAGTACTTC. Encoded protein: CSVASREGPYEQYF. V usage is TRBV20-1 and J usage is TRBJ2-7; 8 bases fit TRBD2. This CDR3 has 14 amino acids. V was pared by 7 bases and J by 4 bases, with 12 bases of the junction left unmatched. The germline gives CDR1 DFQATT, CDR2 SNEGSKA (reference sequence).

Only one count was recorded for this clonotype. This chain connects TRBV7-9 to TRBJ2-5, with D unclear. Near its end, the DNA agrees better with TRBJ2-7, so the J call may be wrong. The CDR3 totals 13 residues. Germline CDR1 is SEHNR and CDR2 is FQNEAQ (reference sequence). In DNA, the CDR3 is TGTGCCAGCAGCTTAGGATCGTTAGTCGAGCAGTACTTC. As protein: CASSLGSLVEQYF.

V and J are TRBV12-3 or TRBV12-4 and TRBJ1-5; 9 bases agree with TRBD1. This CDR3 has 18 amino acids. Losses at the gene ends were 4 bases for V and 0 bases for J; bases not matched to a gene: 10. CDR3 DNA: TGTGCCAGCAGTTGGGGACAGGGCCTAGGTTATAGCAATCAGCCCCAGCATTTT. Translated, it gives CASSWGQGLGYSNQPQHF.

This clonotype was observed a single time. The chain couples TRBV7-7 to TRBJ2-1; the D gene is possibly TRBD1 (5 bases). The ends were cut back, 5 bases at V and 0 bases at J, with 17 bases in the middle. Germline lookup yields CDR1 SSHAT and CDR2 FNYEAQ (reference sequence). The CDR3 loop spans 17 amino acids. The CDR3 loop reads CASSPQPGGASYNEQFF. CDR3 bases: TGTGCCAGCAGCCCCCAACCGGGTGGGGCCTCCTACAATGAGCAGTTCTTC.

Note on this clonotype: One junction end does not reproduce the germline sequence, and a read error may be involved. The V and J genes are TRBV11-2 and TRBJ2-5; D unresolved. The CDR3 is made up of 14 amino acids. Germline V CDR1 and CDR2: SGHAT, FQNNGV. The CDR3 is CVSSLGRSQETQYF. CDR3 nucleotides: TGTGTCAGCAGCTTAGGTCGGTCCCAAGAGACCCAGTACTTC.

The sample holds a few counts of this clonotype. The chain joins TRBV27 to TRBJ2-7; TRBD1 matches 7 bases. The CDR3 covers 14 residues. The germline V gene encodes CDR1 MNHEY and CDR2 SMNVEV (reference sequence). The J segment lost 1 base and the V segment lost 3 bases, leaving 3 bases of the junction unmatched. The CDR3 protein is CASSLTGRSYEQYF. The CDR3, as DNA: TGTGCCAGCAGTTTGACAGGGAGATCCTACGAGCAGTACTTC.

This clonotype showed up just a few times. The chain couples TRBV11-2 to TRBJ1-2; TRBD1 agrees at 8 bases. V shed 4 bases, J shed 4 bases, and the junction held 8 bases outside the gene matches. Germline V lookup: CDR1 SGHAT, CDR2 FQNNGV. This CDR3 has 15 amino acids. The CDR3 nucleotides read TGTGCCAGCAGCTCCTCCGGGACAGGTTCCTATGGCTACACCTTC. Its translation is CASSSSGTGSYGYTF.

CDR3 amino acids: CATSGPNSSGRAFRNEQFF. The CDR3, as DNA: TGTGCCACCAGCGGACCAAATTCCAGCGGGAGGGCCTTCAGGAATGAGCAGTTCTTC. The chain joins TRBV15 to TRBJ2-1; 10 bases are shared with TRBD2. This CDR3 comprises 19 residues. CDR1 and CDR2 (germline): LNHNV, YYDKDF (reference sequence). Trimming at V came to 5 bases and at J to 7 bases, leaving 20 bases not matched to a gene.

This chain joins TRBV20-1 and TRBJ2-7, with TRBD1 matching over 9 bases. The CDR3 runs to 14 residues. With V trimmed by 5 bases and J by 5 bases, 10 bases remained unmatched. CDR1 is DFQATT and CDR2 is SNEGSKA in the germline V gene (reference sequence). The CDR3 protein is CSAHPGQGINEQYF. CDR3 sequence (DNA): TGCAGTGCTCACCCGGGACAGGGTATCAACGAGCAGTACTTC.

This rearrangement joins TRBV15 to TRBJ1-2; no clear D. Trimming left V 0 bases short and J 6 bases short, with 5 bases between. The CDR3 covers 12 residues. Germline V gene lookup returns CDR1 LNHNV and CDR2 YYDKDF (reference sequence). CDR3 amino acids: CATSRDRDGYTF. In DNA form, the CDR3 reads TGTGCCACCAGCAGAGATCGCGATGGCTACACCTTC.

This chain connects TRBV7-3 to TRBJ2-7; 9 nucleotides line up with TRBD2. This CDR3 region has 14 residues. Germline V gene sequence: CDR1 SGHTA, CDR2 FQGTGA. Germline trimming cut 4 bases from V and 6 bases from J; bases unmatched to any gene: 7. Here the CDR3 DNA reads TGTGCCAGCAGCTCCGCTAGCGGGGCCGGCGAGCAGTACTTC. It yields the protein CASSSASGAGEQYF.

The V call is TRBV10-3, the J call TRBJ1-4; D possibly corresponds to TRBD1 (6 bases). This CDR3 is built from 12 residues. Germline CDR1 reads ENHRY; CDR2 reads SYGVKD. V shed 5 bases and J shed 10 bases, with 11 bases lying between them. CDR3 amino acids: CAISPGETKLFF. CDR3 bases: TGTGCCATCAGTCCAGGGGAGACAAAACTGTTTTTT.

This clonotype turned up a few times. The CDR3 region has the DNA TGTGCCAGCAGTTCTCTCAGTGCCCCCGGAGCTTTCTTT. Translated, it gives CASSSLSAPGAFF. The J gene is TRBJ1-1, the V gene TRBV6-5; D uncertain. The CDR3 runs to 13 residues. Germline V gene lookup returns CDR1 MNHEY and CDR2 SVGAGI. Trimming took off 4 bases at V and 10 bases at J, with 16 bases between the two ends.

Regarding this clonotype: The germline gene is not matched at one end of the junction; a read error may be the cause. The V call is TRBV7-2, the J call TRBJ1-1; a possible D gene is TRBD1 (5 bases). Germline CDR1 is SGHTA and CDR2 is FQGNSA. The CDR3 runs to 16 residues. In DNA form, the CDR3 reads TGTGCCAACAGCTTACGGGGGGATAGGGGTCCAACTGAAGCTTTCTTT. Protein sequence: CANSLRGDRGPTEAFF.

The chain has TRBV6-5 and TRBJ2-1; 8 bases align to TRBD2. The germline V gene encodes CDR1 MNHEY and CDR2 SVGAGI. V was clipped by 4 bases and J by 5 bases; unmatched bases: 10. The CDR3 covers 16 residues. The CDR3 here is CASSSSRAGGNNEQFF. For the CDR3, the DNA is TGTGCCAGCAGTTCCTCCCGGGCGGGAGGCAACAATGAGCAGTTCTTC.

Many counts were recorded for this clonotype. The V call is TRBV7-2, the J call TRBJ2-5, with D possibly being TRBD1 (6 bases). Germline V CDR1 and CDR2: SGHTA, FQGNSA. The CDR3 is 15 residues long. V lost 1 base and J 5 bases, leaving 14 bases between the germline ends. The CDR3 bases are TGTGCCAGCAGCTTAGGATTGTCAGGGGAGGAGACCCAGTACTTC. This sequence encodes CASSLGLSGEETQYF.

This clonotype occurred once. The rearrangement links TRBV14 to TRBJ2-5; TRBD1 agrees at 9 bases. The DNA end favors TRBJ2-4, so the J call may be wrong. This CDR3 spans 15 amino acids. Germline CDR1 reads SGHDN; CDR2 reads FVKESK. Here the CDR3 reads CASSLMGQGGNIQYF. The CDR3 coding sequence is TGTGCCAGCAGTCTGATGGGACAGGGTGGAAACATTCAGTACTTC.

The chain is built from TRBV28 and TRBJ2-7; D not certain. This CDR3 contains 13 residues. Germline loops: CDR1 MDHEN, CDR2 SYDVKM. V shed 4 bases and J shed 0 bases, with 7 bases lying between them. The CDR3 region is CASSSRNSYEQYF. Written as DNA, the CDR3 is TGTGCCAGCAGTTCGAGAAACTCCTACGAGCAGTACTTC.

This chain joins TRBV7-8 and TRBJ2-3, with TRBD2 matching over 8 bases. This CDR3 is 16 amino acids long. The junction had 7 bases not matched to a gene; V was cut back by 5 bases and J by 0 bases. Germline V gives CDR1 SGHVS, CDR2 FQNEAQ. In DNA, the CDR3 is TGTGCCAGCAGCCCACTAGCGGTTACTAGCACAGATACGCAGTATTTT. This translates into CASSPLAVTSTDTQYF.

A few counts support this clonotype. V is TRBV29-1 and J is TRBJ2-3; 9 nucleotides line up with TRBD2. This CDR3 contains 13 residues. With 2 bases clipped from V and 5 bases from J, the junction kept 2 bases outside the gene matches. Germline V CDR1 and CDR2: SQVTM, ANQGSEA. Here the CDR3 reads CSVESRGGDTQYF. The CDR3 bases are TGCAGCGTTGAATCGCGGGGGGGAGATACGCAGTATTTT.

V usage is TRBV3-1 and J usage is TRBJ1-2; D not certain. The CDR3 consists of 15 residues. The germline V and J ends were trimmed by 0 bases and 4 bases, with 12 bases remaining between them. Per germline, CDR1 LGHDT and CDR2 YNNKEL (reference sequence). The CDR3 spells CASSQDSSRRYGYTF. In DNA, the CDR3 is TGTGCCAGCAGCCAAGATAGTAGCAGACGCTATGGCTACACCTTC.